The 3 T cell receptor beta chains in this list originate from one sample, sequenced in a study of CD4 T cells in relation to SARS-CoV-2 and coronaviruses. The antigens these receptors bind are not known. Data came from immunoSEQ multiplex PCR; TCRdb stores just in-frame clones and leaves some out. The repertoire includes about 38,000 clones, over 70% of them detected once, and roughly 21% sits in the top ten. Sequenced sample: memory CD4+ T cells from PBMCs, cultured in vitro. These receptors originate from an adult with COVID-19.

The rearrangement uses TRBV4-1 and TRBJ1-1, with unresolved D. Germline V CDR1 and CDR2: MGHRA, YSYEKL. The V and J ends lost 1 base and 8 bases respectively, with 17 bases between them. The CDR3 loop spans 15 amino acids. Here the CDR3 DNA reads TGCGCCAGCAGCCAAGTACTATTCGAGAAACGGGAAGCTTTCTTT. It specifies CASSQVLFEKREAFF.

The chain is built from TRBV7-2 and TRBJ1-5, with 7 bases identical to TRBD1. Trimming cost V 2 bases and J 0 bases; bases outside gene matches: 4. Per germline, CDR1 SGHTA and CDR2 FQGNSA. The CDR3 loop spans 16 amino acids. The CDR3 here is CASSLYRGLSNQPQHF. The CDR3 DNA sequence: TGTGCCAGCAGCTTATACAGGGGACTTAGCAATCAGCCCCAGCATTTT. Supplemented by reference TRBV7-2 and TRBJ1-5, the full variable domain reads GAGVSQSPSNKVTEKGKDVELRCDPISGHTALYWYRQSLGQGLEFLIYFQGNSAPDKSGLPSDRFSAERTGGSVSTLTIQRTQQEDSAVYLCASSLYRGLSNQPQHFGDGTRLSIL.

V usage is TRBV5-6 and J usage is TRBJ1-5; maybe TRBD1 (5 bases). This CDR3 comprises 13 residues. Germline V gives CDR1 SGHDT, CDR2 YYEEEE. The V and J ends lost 0 bases and 6 bases respectively, with 7 bases between them. CDR3 sequence reads: CASSLGRGQPQHF. The DNA of the CDR3 is TGTGCCAGCAGCTTGGGGAGGGGTCAGCCCCAGCATTTT.